The clone carrying this TCR beta chain is a singleton in its sample. Its matching antigen is unknown. This specimen belongs to a study of blood T cells in healthy people across ages. General observations from the study: The study found more naive CD4+ cells and higher diversity in long-lived than aged donors. In older individuals, TCR beta diversity per million T cells was lower, falling roughly linearly with age.

V was shortened by 2 bases and J by 7 bases, with 12 bases between the two germline ends. The CDR3 spans 13 residues. Sample-barcoded 5' priming and a J-beta primer mix drove a second PCR of roughly 6 to 12 cycles. With 12 random nucleotides, a template-switch adaptor tagged each individual cDNA molecule. TCRdb re-called the 5' RACE reads with MiXCR, one entry per CDR3 protein. The profile shows over a million distinct CDR3 sequences, 45% of them singletons. J is TRBJ2-7 and V is TRBV12-3 or TRBV12-4; no firm D call. This clonotype was sampled from a woman aged 60 to 75 in good health. Specimen: blood. This CDR3 reads CASSLKGSGEQYF. The CDR3 nucleotides read TGTGCCAGCAGTTTAAAGGGATCGGGTGAGCAGTACTTC.